This T cell receptor (beta chain) was documented in a study of shared clonotypes between healthy human individuals. Memory CD4+ cells were the fraction left after CD45RA+ naive selection. In germline, CDR1 is LGHNA, CDR2 YSLEER. The CDR3 is made up of 18 amino acids. Trimming removed 0 bases at V and 8 bases at J, with 22 bases between. An assay was performed, and its level was deep. Genomic DNA per cell subset filled all wells of several immunoSEQ plates. The method was immunoSEQ multiplex PCR; TCRdb's version includes in-frame clones alone and lacks a portion of them. The sample records approximately 980,000 clones, about 80% being singletons.

The chain employs TRBV4-3 and TRBJ1-4; D unclear. The clonotype originates from a man aged 18-30 years in good health. What was sequenced was memory CD4+ T cells sorted from blood. As to subset: CD45RA-negative fraction. The CDR3 spells CASSQDPGVILTGEKLFF. The CDR3 DNA sequence: TGCGCCAGCAGCCAAGATCCAGGAGTTATCCTTACTGGGGAAAAACTGTTTTTT.